This record concerns one T cell receptor (beta chain) sequence. What it binds is not known. TCRdb itself ran the 5' RACE reads through MiXCR, one entry per CDR3 protein. The sample lists about 340,000 distinct CDR3 sequences; around 13% were seen once. These data belong to a study of T cells after yellow fever vaccination. Study-wide background: Where fractions had low cell numbers, libraries were prepared from them with the SMART-Seq v4 Ultra Low Input RNA kit.

Study-wide results and caveats: Abundant contaminating clonotypes from the bulk population could appear in FACS-sorted repertoires. The secondary T-cell response peaked on day 5, not day 15, but was weaker. Few clonotypes appeared in both CD4 and CD8 compartments.

CDR1 is SGHRS and CDR2 is YFSETQ in the germline V gene. Trimming took 0 bases from V and 9 from J, leaving 7 bases between them. The CDR3 is made up of 12 amino acids. The gene calls are TRBV5-1 and TRBJ2-1; D is ambiguous. The sequencing here drew on CD4+ T cells sorted from PBMCs, taken 15 days after the yellow fever booster vaccination. The origin of this receptor is a man between 18 and 35 years old who received the YFV17D yellow fever vaccine. CDR3 loop: CASSLVAGEQFF. Here the CDR3 DNA reads TGCGCCAGCAGCTTGGTTGCCGGTGAGCAGTTCTTC. Full variable domain (outside the CDR3, taken from reference TRBV5-1 and TRBJ2-1): KAGVTQTPRYLIKTRGQQVTLSCSPISGHRSVSWYQQTPGQGLQFLFEYFSETQRNKGNFPGRFSGRQFSNSRSEMNVSTLELGDSALYLCASSLVAGEQFFGPGTRLTVL.